Following are 31 T cell receptor beta chains from one sample sequenced in a study of T-cell memory formation after mild COVID-19. TCRdb independently ran MiXCR on the 5' RACE reads; one entry per CDR3 protein. In the table there are 350,000 to 500,000 distinct CDR3 sequences, about 25% of which are singletons. Sequenced material: PBMCs or a T cell subset sorted from them (not recorded which). The receptors stem from an adult woman who had mild COVID-19 (a few samples of this study predate the infection). Cell type and time point are not known.

The gene calls are TRBV7-8 and TRBJ2-1; tentatively, D is TRBD1 or TRBD2 (7 bases each). The length of the CDR3 is 14 residues. Germline V CDR1 and CDR2: SGHVS, FQNEAQ. V lost 7 bases and J 4 bases, leaving 14 bases between the germline ends. The CDR3 DNA reads as TGTGCCAGCAATCAGGGGGGAGGGTACAATGAGCAGTTCTTC. Its translation is CASNQGGGYNEQFF.

This clonotype showed up just a few times. The V call is TRBV7-2, the J call TRBJ2-7; 9 bases fit TRBD2. The CDR3 has 15 amino acids. Germline-derived CDR1 and CDR2 are SGHTA and FQGNSA. The V gene end was trimmed by 7 bases and the J gene end by 2 bases; junction bases not matched to a gene: 9. The CDR3 bases are TGTGCCAGCAACCCTACTAGCGGGCCAGCCTACGAGCAGTACTTC. It codes for CASNPTSGPAYEQYF.

The rearrangement joins TRBV20-1 to TRBJ1-2; D is undetermined. Per the germline V gene, CDR1 is DFQATT and CDR2 is SNEGSKA (reference sequence). Trimming removed 4 bases at V and 4 bases at J, with 16 bases between. The CDR3 has 14 amino acids. The CDR3 sequence: CSAKLHSQSYGYTF. The CDR3 DNA follows: TGCAGTGCTAAGCTCCACTCGCAGAGCTATGGCTACACCTTC.

V gene TRBV21-1 combines with J gene TRBJ1-1; the table assigns TRBD1, which was not confirmed against the DNA. TRBV21-1 is a pseudogene locus. There are 13 residues in the CDR3. CDR3 residues: CASMRGEVEEAFF. The CDR3 DNA reads as TGTGCCAGCATGAGGGGAGAGGTCGAGGAGGCTTTCTTT.

The chain couples TRBV5-1 to TRBJ2-7; tentatively, D is TRBD2 (6 bases). The CDR3 totals 14 residues. V shed 3 bases and J shed 3 bases, with 13 bases lying between them. From germline, CDR1 is SGHRS and CDR2 YFSETQ. The DNA of the CDR3 is TGCGCCAGCAGCTGGGCCGGGACTGACTACGAGCAGTACTTC. It translates to CASSWAGTDYEQYF. The entire variable domain, with the rest obtained from reference TRBV5-1 and TRBJ2-7, is as follows: KAGVTQTPRYLIKTRGQQVTLSCSPISGHRSVSWYQQTPGQGLQFLFEYFSETQRNKGNFPGRFSGRQFSNSRSEMNVSTLELGDSALYLCASSWAGTDYEQYFGPGTRLTVT.

This clonotype was detected only a few times. The rearrangement links TRBV12-3 or TRBV12-4 to TRBJ2-3; 8 bases agree with TRBD2. Trimming at V came to 5 bases and at J to 2 bases, leaving 3 bases not matched to a gene. The CDR3 contains 14 residues. The DNA for the CDR3 is TGTGCCAGCAGTCGTAGCGGGGCCACAGATACGCAGTATTTT. This encodes CASSRSGATDTQYF.

The chain uses TRBV21-1 and TRBJ2-7; TRBD2 was called by the table and not checked on the DNA. TRBV21-1 counts as a pseudogene. The CDR3 contains 14 residues. The CDR3 nucleotides read TGTGCCAGCAGCAAAGGGACTAAAAATTACGAGCAGTACTTC. Protein product: CASSKGTKNYEQYF.

The chain couples TRBV12-3 or TRBV12-4 to TRBJ2-7; D ambiguous. The V gene lost 6 bases and the J gene lost 0 bases, with 12 bases spanning the gap. The CDR3 runs to 14 residues. The CDR3 is CASSLMRSSYEQYF. The CDR3 DNA is TGTGCCAGCAGCCTAATGAGGAGCTCCTACGAGCAGTACTTC.

The rearrangement links TRBV3-1 to TRBJ1-2; 9 nucleotides match TRBD1. With 4 bases clipped from V and 7 bases from J, the junction kept 4 bases outside the gene matches. The CDR3 consists of 13 residues. Looked up from germline, CDR1 is LGHDT and CDR2 is YNNKEL (reference sequence). In DNA form, the CDR3 reads TGTGCCAGCAGCCGGGACAGGGTAGTTGGCTACACCTTC. It is translated as CASSRDRVVGYTF.

This clonotype showed up just a few times. The rearrangement uses TRBV5-1 and TRBJ2-7, with D uncertain. V was clipped by 1 base and J by 5 bases, with 13 bases between them. The CDR3 is made up of 14 amino acids. The germline V gene encodes CDR1 SGHRS and CDR2 YFSETQ. The CDR3 DNA reads TGCGCCAGCAGCTTGTCCGGGTTTAGTGACGAGCAGTACTTC. This encodes CASSLSGFSDEQYF.

The V call is TRBV12-3 or TRBV12-4, the J call TRBJ1-2; D ambiguous. Trimming stripped 5 bases from V and 2 bases from J, with 12 bases between. The CDR3 consists of 14 residues. The CDR3 sequence is CASSAGRPNYGYTF. CDR3 DNA sequence: TGTGCCAGCAGTGCCGGCAGGCCCAACTATGGCTACACCTTC.

The V call is TRBV12-3 or TRBV12-4, the J call TRBJ2-1, with 7 positions matching TRBD1. The J segment lost 9 bases and the V segment lost 4 bases, leaving 12 bases of the junction unmatched. The CDR3 spans 15 residues. The CDR3 coding sequence is TGTGCCAGCAGTTACCTGGGACAGTCTGGCAGTGAGCAGTTCTTC. This encodes CASSYLGQSGSEQFF.

The rearrangement links TRBV7-2 to TRBJ2-5; TRBD2 matches 16 bases. Per germline, CDR1 SGHTA and CDR2 FQGNSA. The CDR3 has 19 residues. Trimming cost V 2 bases and J 5 bases; bases outside gene matches: 11. CDR3 protein: CASSLPRLGLAGGRETQYF. In DNA, the CDR3 is TGTGCCAGCAGCTTACCCCGCCTGGGACTAGCGGGAGGGCGGGAGACCCAGTACTTC.

V gene TRBV10-3 combines with J gene TRBJ1-6, with TRBD1 matching 7 bases. Unmatched junction bases numbered 0, after V lost 6 bases and J lost 7 bases. This CDR3 region has 12 residues. In germline, CDR1 is ENHRY, CDR2 SYGVKD. The CDR3 bases are TGTGCCATCAGGACAGGGAATTCACCCCTCCACTTT. It is translated as CAIRTGNSPLHF.

The chain couples TRBV7-3 to TRBJ2-1, with D uncertain. Germline CDR1 is SGHTA and CDR2 is FQGTGA. V was clipped by 1 base and J by 7 bases, with 5 bases between them. The length of the CDR3 is 12 residues. The CDR3 spells CASSLNRNEQFF. Written as DNA, the CDR3 is TGTGCCAGCAGCTTAAATAGGAATGAGCAGTTCTTC.

This clonotype showed up just a few times. V usage is TRBV7-2 and J usage is TRBJ1-4, with D perhaps matching TRBD1 (5 bases). Trimming removed 5 bases from V and 10 bases from J, with 23 bases in between. This CDR3 has 16 amino acids. Germline CDR1 is SGHTA and CDR2 is FQGNSA. DNA for the CDR3: TGTGCCAGCAGCACTTTAACCGGGACTGAAGTCGGAAAACTGTTTTTT. The encoded protein is CASSTLTGTEVGKLFF.

Only a few counts were recorded for this clonotype. This chain connects TRBV5-1 to TRBJ2-1, with 9 positions matching TRBD2. With 4 bases clipped from V and 9 bases from J, the junction kept 14 bases outside the gene matches. Germline CDR1 is SGHRS and CDR2 is YFSETQ. This CDR3 region has 16 residues. CDR3 loop: CASSLEARGGLGEQFF. In DNA form, the CDR3 reads TGCGCCAGCAGCCTAGAGGCGCGGGGGGGCCTAGGTGAGCAGTTCTTC.

This clonotype was observed a handful of times. The chain couples TRBV30 to TRBJ2-1; D is undetermined. Germline V CDR1 and CDR2: GTSNPN, SVGIG (reference sequence). This CDR3 is built from 14 residues. V dropped 1 base and J dropped 7 bases, with 14 bases sitting between them. The CDR3 spells CAWSGLVPRNEQFF. CDR3 DNA sequence: TGTGCCTGGAGTGGGCTCGTGCCGCGGAATGAGCAGTTCTTC.

The V call is TRBV3-1, the J call TRBJ2-7; D possibly uses TRBD1 or TRBD2 (5 bases each). The CDR3 covers 15 residues. The germline CDR1 and CDR2 sequences are LGHDT and YNNKEL (reference sequence). Trimming shortened V by 3 bases and J by 2 bases, and 14 bases separated the two germline ends. In DNA, the CDR3 is TGTGCCAGCAGCCAGAAACTAGAGGGACCCTACGAGCAGTACTTC. Amino acid sequence: CASSQKLEGPYEQYF.

This chain connects TRBV7-3 to TRBJ2-1; weak D call: TRBD2 (6 bases). With 4 bases removed from V and 6 bases from J, the gap between germline ends came to 19 bases. The CDR3 loop spans 16 amino acids. CDR1 and CDR2 (germline): SGHTA, FQGTGA. The chain's CDR3 is CASSSLGLTLLNEQFF. CDR3 bases: TGTGCCAGCAGCTCTCTGGGACTCACTCTGCTCAATGAGCAGTTCTTC.

The chain carries TRBV6-8 and TRBJ2-1, with D hard to call. CDR3 size: 12 residues. CDR1 MNHGY and CDR2 SAAAGT come from the germline V gene. V was cut by 1 base and J by 6 bases, with 4 bases left in between. CDR3 DNA: TGTGCCAGCAGTTACTATCCCAATGAGCAGTTCTTC. Residues: CASSYYPNEQFF.

This clonotype was seen only a few times. The V and J genes are TRBV24-1 and TRBJ2-3; the match to TRBD2 covers 11 bases. Trimming removed 3 bases from V and 1 base from J; junction bases left unmatched: 2. CDR1 is KGHDR and CDR2 is SFDVKD in the germline V gene. CDR3 length: 16 amino acids. The CDR3 here is CATSDMTSGGTDTQYF. The CDR3 region has the DNA TGTGCCACCAGTGATATGACTAGCGGGGGCACAGATACGCAGTATTTT.

The V and J genes are TRBV12-3 or TRBV12-4 and TRBJ2-1, with 8 bases that match TRBD2. V dropped 7 bases and J dropped 8; count of bases not matched to a gene: 13. There are 15 residues in the CDR3. The DNA for the CDR3 is TGTGCCAGCACCCCCGACAGTACCGGGGGGGATGAGCAGTTCTTC. It is translated as CASTPDSTGGDEQFF.

The V and J genes are TRBV14 and TRBJ1-2, with D hard to call. The germline CDR1 and CDR2 sequences are SGHDN and FVKESK. The CDR3 has 12 amino acids. Deletions cut 1 base from V and 3 bases from J, with 3 bases between. The CDR3 here is CASSQGHYGYTF. The DNA for the CDR3 is TGTGCCAGCAGCCAAGGACACTATGGCTACACCTTC.

This clonotype was recorded a few times. The rearrangement links TRBV6-2 or TRBV6-3 to TRBJ1-6, with 10 bases fitting TRBD1. This CDR3 is built from 16 residues. Losses at the gene ends were 5 bases for V and 6 bases for J; bases not matched to a gene: 7. The germline V gene encodes CDR1 MNHEY and CDR2 SVGEGT. This chain's CDR3 is CASSPRDRGVNSPLHF. The DNA for the CDR3 is TGTGCCAGCAGTCCGCGGGACAGGGGTGTTAATTCACCCCTCCACTTT.

The table lists this clonotype with a few counts. The DNA for the CDR3 is TGTGCCAGCAGTGAAGTGGGGGTCTCCTACGAGCAGTACTTC. It yields the protein CASSEVGVSYEQYF. The V call is TRBV6-1, the J call TRBJ2-7; tentatively, D is TRBD1 or TRBD2 (5 bases each). This CDR3 is 14 amino acids long. Trimming removed 1 base from V and 0 bases from J, with 7 bases in between. Germline V gene data show CDR1 as MNHNS and CDR2 as SASEGT.

The genes are TRBV11-1 and TRBJ2-7; no reliable D call. Trimming took off 3 bases at V and 2 bases at J, with 11 bases between the two ends. The CDR3 is made up of 14 amino acids. The V gene's germline CDR1 is SGHAT and CDR2 FQDESV (reference sequence). In DNA, the CDR3 is TGTGCCAGCAGCTTGAGCCGTGGGGCCTACGAGCAGTACTTC. It encodes CASSLSRGAYEQYF.

The chain joins TRBV7-2 to TRBJ2-7, with D hard to call. V lost 0 bases to trimming and J lost 6 bases, with 9 bases between them. This CDR3 is built from 13 residues. Germline loops: CDR1 SGHTA, CDR2 FQGNSA. The CDR3 protein is CASSLALGGEQYF. CDR3 nucleotide sequence: TGTGCCAGCAGCTTAGCGCTAGGTGGCGAGCAGTACTTC.

The sample holds a few counts of this clonotype. The chain has TRBV19 and TRBJ1-2; D not resolved. CDR1 LNHDA and CDR2 SQIVND come from the germline V gene (reference sequence). The CDR3 has 13 residues. Between the trimmed V and J ends, which lost 7 bases and 2 bases, there was a span of 11 bases. CDR3 sequence: CASTIHVNYGYTF. In DNA, the CDR3 is TGTGCCAGTACCATTCATGTCAACTATGGCTACACCTTC.

Only a few counts were recorded for this clonotype. V and J are TRBV3-1 and TRBJ2-1; 11 nucleotides line up with TRBD2. J lost 7 bases, V lost 5 bases, and 10 bases had no gene match. Germline V lookup: CDR1 LGHDT, CDR2 YNNKEL (reference sequence). CDR3 length: 16 amino acids. The CDR3 bases are TGTGCCAGCAGCTCCCTAGCGGGAGGCTGGGGAAATGAGCAGTTCTTC. Amino acids: CASSSLAGGWGNEQFF.

The chain joins TRBV20-1 to TRBJ1-4, with D unresolved. There are 17 residues in the CDR3. Germline V lookup: CDR1 DFQATT, CDR2 SNEGSKA (reference sequence). V was clipped by 0 bases and J by 1 base, with 15 bases between them. The CDR3 loop reads CSARDGRGLLTNEKLFF. CDR3 DNA: TGCAGTGCTAGAGATGGCCGGGGTTTACTAACTAATGAAAAACTGTTTTTT.